Included here is one TCR beta chain sequence, with context. Its antigen specificity is not known. Nothing much larger sits one base from this clone, and base qualities are not available. The data derive from a study of blood T cell repertoires in COVID-19 (dated by TCRdb to 2018 to 2021). For context, the study as a whole: Samples covering the acute and convalescent phases of COVID-19 were provided by collaborators in the United States, Italy and Spain. The prospective study material was composed of cDNA or gDNA derived from T cells, B-cell-depleted T cells, or PBMCs. Deeply sampled blood TCRbeta repertoires from subjects exposed to, actively infected with, or recovered from COVID-19 were included in the dataset. The repertoires were released in a freely available public database meant as a resource for research on the immune response to SARS-CoV-2. Samples were obtained from the ongoing ImmuneRACE study (first 160 participants) and from 1,200 or so subjects provided by 6 global collaborators. Nearly every sample came with metadata listing a de-identified subject ID, COVID-19 status, age in years and sex. Where available, HLA class I and class II types were obtained from metadata supplied by the sample provider rather than from assay-based typing.

The research as a whole found: The amount of clinical and demographic metadata varied by source and participant and was provided uncurated.

The immunoSEQ Assay, a bias-controlled multiplex PCR, was used to amplify TCRbeta CDR3 regions from genomic DNA. On the authors' methods: Nucleated cell counts per sample were estimated from amplification of reference gene primers within the assay. To quantify the absolute abundance of each unique TCRbeta CDR3 rearrangement, sequence reads were collapsed and filtered. Productive Simpson clonality was computed per sample as the square root of Simpson's diversity index over productive rearrangements. Here the immuneACCESS table is served through TCRdb, limited to in-frame sequences with V and J called. Missing clones are a known gap in these copies; in checked studies unresolved V genes cover under half, and the rest lacks a known reason. The DNA gave D and trimming, while V, J and clone size come from that table. The sample table contains approximately 62,000 clones; only one count was recorded for 70% to 90% of them. The ten largest clonotypes hold 1.2% to 1.5% of the sample.

Trimming costs V 6 bases and J 1 base, and their ends lie 12 bases apart. The CDR3, from cysteine to phenylalanine, totals 14 residues. CDR3 DNA only is kept here, 42 bases in frame from base 1. From the germline V gene, CDR1 is MDHEN and CDR2 is SYDVKM. Collaborating institutions collected whole blood in K2EDTA tubes following their own protocols. For TCRbeta analysis, collaborator samples were shipped as frozen whole blood, as isolated PBMCs, or as DNA extracted from either sample type. The V gene is TRBV28 and the J gene is TRBJ2-5, with TRBD2 as a weak D call on 5 bases. The clonotype comes from a man in his 60s with acute or convalescent COVID-19. The specimen sequenced was peripheral blood. The DNA sequence reads TGTGCCAGCAGCACCCCCGGGGTCCAAGAGACCCAGTACTTC. Its protein product is CASSTPGVQETQYF.